The sequence of this TCR beta chain was determined in a study of cytomegalovirus exposure and HLA in healthy donors. At the level of the study: There were fewer than 500 genotyped donors. Of these, 75% to 90% fell in the genetic ancestry cluster associated with self-reported Caucasian donors. Study conclusions and caveats: Later analysis demonstrated an association between a missense DCLRE1C variant and TCR beta V- and J-gene trimming. HLA alleles showed associations with about 17,000 TCR beta sequences in a later analysis, at a 0.05 false discovery rate.

The PCR employed 60 Vbeta primers together with 13 Jbeta primers. Authors' methods: About 88 million unique TCR beta chains, roughly 11 million of them shared, were counted by a later analysis. Libraries were prepared by immunoSEQ multiplex PCR; TCRdb keeps only in-frame clonotypes and omits some of them. The DNA gave D and trimming, while V, J and clone size come from that table. Recorded for this sample: tens of thousands of clones. Regarding this clone: As yet, its antigen is unknown.

The specimen sequenced was PBMCs. This receptor was obtained from a woman in her 30s in good health and CMV-seropositive.

CDR3 nucleotide sequence: TGCGCCAGCAGCCAAGATCGAGTGCCCCGGGACAGAGGAGCTGGAAACACCATATATTTT. Its protein is CASSQDRVPRDRGAGNTIYF. This chain links TRBV4-1 with TRBJ1-3; 7 bases are a match to TRBD1. Germline CDR1 reads MGHRA; CDR2 reads YSYEKL. The CDR3 spans 20 residues. The J segment lost 2 bases and the V segment lost 0 bases, leaving 16 bases of the junction unmatched.